The 26 T cell receptor beta chains given below trace back to one sample, sequenced in a study of blood T cell repertoires in COVID-19. This table comes from immunoSEQ multiplex PCR, and its TCRdb copy is limited to in-frame clones, with some not included. The data show approximately 220,000 clones, roughly 90% seen once. The sample taken for sequencing was PBMCs or T cells enriched from blood (not recorded which). The receptors here all came from a man younger than 40 who had been exposed to COVID-19.

This clone was picked up one time. V and J are TRBV27 and TRBJ2-7; D unclear. V lost 0 bases and J 6 bases, leaving 9 bases between the germline ends. The CDR3 totals 13 residues. Per the germline V gene, CDR1 is MNHEY and CDR2 is SMNVEV (reference sequence). CDR3 sequence: CASSLSTGSEQYF. The CDR3, as DNA: TGTGCCAGCAGTTTATCTACCGGTAGCGAGCAGTACTTC.

This rearrangement joins TRBV20-1 to TRBJ1-1; D unclear. Trimming pared 6 bases from V and 4 bases from J, leaving 9 bases between. CDR3 size: 11 residues. CDR1 DFQATT and CDR2 SNEGSKA come from the germline V gene (reference sequence). The CDR3 loop reads CSADRGTEAFF. CDR3 sequence (DNA): TGCAGTGCCGACCGGGGCACTGAAGCTTTCTTT.

This clone was seen only once. V is TRBV7-2 and J is TRBJ1-1; 7 bases match TRBD1. The CDR3 runs 14 residues. The trim removed 1 base at V and 5 bases at J, leaving 4 bases unmatched. Per the germline V gene, CDR1 is SGHTA and CDR2 is FQGNSA. In DNA form, the CDR3 reads TGTGCCAGCAGCTTAGAGGGGGCGGGAACTGAAGCTTTCTTT. This gives the protein CASSLEGAGTEAFF.

In regard to this clone: Other nucleotide sequences from this sample produce the same CDR3. The chain links TRBV12-3 or TRBV12-4 to TRBJ2-5; no clear D gene. Trimming took off 5 bases at V and 5 bases at J, with 6 bases between the two ends. CDR3 size: 11 residues. The CDR3 DNA follows: TGTGCCAGCAGTCTCCGTGAGACCCAGTACTTC. Amino acid sequence: CASSLRETQYF.

The table lists this clone with a few counts. Other DNA sequences in the same sample also yield this CDR3. The V and J genes are TRBV5-8 and TRBJ1-4; the D is unclear. CDR3 length: 15 amino acids. Germline V gene lookup returns CDR1 SGHTS and CDR2 YDEGEE. V was trimmed by 0 bases and J by 4 bases, leaving 10 bases between them. CDR3 DNA: TGTGCCAGCAGCTTGGGAGGCCAGAGTAATGAAAAACTGTTTTTT. This encodes CASSLGGQSNEKLFF.

The rearrangement links TRBV7-6 to TRBJ2-5; 9 bases are shared with TRBD2. The junction had 6 bases not matched to a gene; V was cut back by 2 bases and J by 2 bases. The CDR3 sequence is 16 residues long. Germline V CDR1 and CDR2: SGHVS, FNYEAQ. The CDR3 region is CASSLPRGGAQETQYF. The CDR3 region has the DNA TGTGCCAGCAGCTTACCGCGCGGGGGGGCGCAAGAGACCCAGTACTTC.

V and J are TRBV19 and TRBJ1-4; 11 bases are shared with TRBD1. The CDR3 length is 16 residues. Germline CDR1 reads LNHDA; CDR2 reads SQIVND (reference sequence). Trimming at V came to 3 bases and at J to 3 bases, leaving 3 bases not matched to a gene. CDR3 nucleotide sequence: TGTGCCAGTAGTATCCCGGGACAGGGGGCTAATGAAAAACTGTTTTTT. As protein: CASSIPGQGANEKLFF.

The chain links TRBV9 to TRBJ2-7, with 9 bases identical to TRBD1. Trimming took 3 bases from V and 3 from J; bases not matched to a gene: 1. CDR1 and CDR2 (germline): SGDLS, YYNGEE. The CDR3 is 13 residues long. DNA for the CDR3: TGTGCCAGCAGCGGGGGACAGGGCTACGAGCAGTACTTC. Protein sequence: CASSGGQGYEQYF. The variable domain in full, with the rest retrieved from reference TRBV9 and TRBJ2-7, is DSGVTQTPKHLITATGQRVTLRCSPRSGDLSVYWYQQSLDQGLQFLIQYYNGEERAKGNILERFSAQQFPDLHSELNLSSLELGDSALYFCASSGGQGYEQYFGPGTRLTVT.

This chain joins TRBV11-3 and TRBJ2-7; 10 bases match TRBD1. With V trimmed by 3 bases and J by 2 bases, 4 bases remained unmatched. The germline V gene has CDR1 SGHNT and CDR2 YENEEA. CDR3 length: 15 amino acids. This CDR3 is CASSFGTGATYEQYF. The CDR3 nucleotides are TGTGCCAGCAGCTTCGGGACAGGGGCTACCTACGAGCAGTACTTC.

In nucleotides, the CDR3 is TGTGCCAGTAGGACAGTAGAAGAGACCCAGTACTTC. Amino acids: CASRTVEETQYF. The chain employs TRBV27 and TRBJ2-5; a possible D gene is TRBD1 (6 bases). Germline CDR1 MNHEY, CDR2 SMNVEV (reference sequence). The CDR3 spans 12 residues. Trimming removed 9 bases from V and 3 bases from J, with 11 bases in between.

The chain has TRBV3-1 (or the pseudogene TRBV3-2) and TRBJ1-3; unclear D gene. V was clipped by 4 bases and J by 0 bases, with 13 bases between them. This CDR3 comprises 16 residues. Germline CDR1 reads LGHDT; CDR2 reads YNNKEL (reference sequence). DNA for the CDR3: TGTGCCAGCAGCCCCAACCCCCGCAGCTCTGGAAACACCATATATTTT. Protein: CASSPNPRSSGNTIYF.

The rearrangement joins TRBV10-3 to TRBJ2-7; D is unresolved. CDR3 length: 15 amino acids. The V gene's germline CDR1 is ENHRY and CDR2 SYGVKD. The V end lost 0 bases, the J end lost 4 bases, and 13 bases lay between the germline ends. CDR3 loop: CAISESFARSYEQYF. The CDR3 region has the DNA TGTGCCATCAGTGAGTCTTTTGCTAGGTCGTACGAGCAGTACTTC.

The rearrangement uses TRBV5-6 and TRBJ2-1; 9 bases match TRBD1. Trimming at V came to 6 bases and at J to 0 bases, leaving 4 bases not matched to a gene. From germline, CDR1 is SGHDT and CDR2 YYEEEE. This CDR3 has 15 residues. The CDR3 DNA follows: TGTGCCAGCAAAACAGGGGGCCACTCCTACAATGAGCAGTTCTTC. This translates into CASKTGGHSYNEQFF. The variable domain in full, completed from reference TRBV5-6 and TRBJ2-1, reads DAGVTQSPTHLIKTRGQQVTLRCSPKSGHDTVSWYQQALGQGPQFIFQYYEEEERQRGNFPDRFSGHQFPNYSSELNVNALLLGDSALYLCASKTGGHSYNEQFFGPGTRLTVL.

The chain employs TRBV5-6 and TRBJ1-5, with D perhaps TRBD1 (5 bases). Germline CDR1 and CDR2: SGHDT and YYEEEE. The CDR3 loop spans 15 amino acids. Trimming shortened V by 1 base and J by 5 bases, and 13 bases separated the two germline ends. CDR3 nucleotide sequence: TGTGCCAGCAGCTTGTGGAGGGGATCTGATCAGCCCCAGCATTTT. Translation gives CASSLWRGSDQPQHF. The full variable domain, its missing parts supplied by reference TRBV5-6 and TRBJ1-5, is DAGVTQSPTHLIKTRGQQVTLRCSPKSGHDTVSWYQQALGQGPQFIFQYYEEEERQRGNFPDRFSGHQFPNYSSELNVNALLLGDSALYLCASSLWRGSDQPQHFGDGTRLSIL.

V is TRBV7-2 and J is TRBJ2-7; the match to TRBD2 covers 11 bases. The CDR3 loop spans 14 amino acids. Germline CDR1 and CDR2: SGHTA and FQGNSA. V lost 8 bases to trimming and J lost 6 bases; unmatched junction nucleotides: 9. DNA for the CDR3: TGTGCCAGCGGATTTAGCGGGGGGGCCCTCGAGCAGTACTTC. Protein: CASGFSGGALEQYF.

V is TRBV19 and J is TRBJ1-5; 8 nucleotides agree with TRBD1. The trim removed 7 bases at V and 2 bases at J, leaving 4 bases unmatched. The CDR3 totals 14 residues. Germline V gives CDR1 LNHDA, CDR2 SQIVND (reference sequence). The CDR3: CASIMGQGNQPQHF. The CDR3 DNA is TGTGCCAGTATCATGGGACAGGGCAATCAGCCCCAGCATTTT.

V and J are TRBV7-2 and TRBJ2-1; TRBD2 matches 8 bases. The CDR3 extends over 15 amino acids. The V gene end was trimmed by 4 bases and the J gene end by 7 bases; junction bases not matched to a gene: 9. Germline values: CDR1 SGHTA, CDR2 FQGNSA. The CDR3 region is CASSSSTSGGNEQFF. In DNA form, the CDR3 reads TGTGCCAGCAGCTCCTCAACTAGCGGTGGGAATGAGCAGTTCTTC.

This sequence joins TRBV19 and TRBJ1-2; no clear D. Germline V gives CDR1 LNHDA, CDR2 SQIVND (reference sequence). Trimming stripped 8 bases from V and 4 bases from J, with 14 bases between. This CDR3 has 13 amino acids. This CDR3 reads CASEVLPIYGYTF. DNA of the CDR3: TGTGCCAGTGAAGTCCTACCTATCTATGGCTACACCTTC.

The rearrangement uses TRBV10-3 and TRBJ2-3, with D possibly matching TRBD2 (5 bases). The CDR3 covers 13 residues. Germline CDR1 is ENHRY and CDR2 is SYGVKD. V was pared by 6 bases and J by 4 bases, with 11 bases between. The CDR3 DNA reads as TGTGCCATCAGCGTCGGGGAACCAGATACGCAGTATTTT. Its protein is CAISVGEPDTQYF.

The chain joins TRBV5-1 to TRBJ1-6; TRBD1 agrees at 8 bases. Germline values: CDR1 SGHRS, CDR2 YFSETQ. J was trimmed by 3 bases and V by 5 bases; bases with no gene match: 4. This CDR3 is built from 15 residues. Written as DNA, the CDR3 is TGCGCCAGCAGTTTTACAGGGGGCTATAATTCACCCCTCCACTTT. Translation: CASSFTGGYNSPLHF. Full variable domain (remainder filled in from reference TRBV5-1 and TRBJ1-6): KAGVTQTPRYLIKTRGQQVTLSCSPISGHRSVSWYQQTPGQGLQFLFEYFSETQRNKGNFPGRFSGRQFSNSRSEMNVSTLELGDSALYLCASSFTGGYNSPLHFGNGTRLTVT.

The genes are TRBV6-4 and TRBJ2-2; D is perhaps TRBD2 (5 bases). V lost 4 bases to trimming and J lost 1 base, with 7 bases between them. The germline V gene encodes CDR1 MRHNA and CDR2 SNTAGT. This CDR3 contains 14 residues. The CDR3 nucleotides are TGTGCCAGCAGTGGGACTGAGAACACCGGGGAGCTGTTTTTT. Protein sequence: CASSGTENTGELFF.

The gene calls are TRBV5-1 and TRBJ1-2; D is ambiguous. The ends were cut back, 4 bases at V and 2 bases at J, with 12 bases in the middle. CDR3 length: 14 amino acids. Per germline, CDR1 SGHRS and CDR2 YFSETQ. CDR3 nucleotide sequence: TGCGCCAGCAGCCCATTCGACACCAACTATGGCTACACCTTC. This sequence encodes CASSPFDTNYGYTF.

This chain links TRBV27 with TRBJ2-1, with 9 nucleotides matching TRBD1. Per germline, CDR1 MNHEY and CDR2 SMNVEV (reference sequence). The CDR3 length is 15 residues. V lost 4 bases to trimming and J lost 9 bases; unmatched junction nucleotides: 10. This CDR3 reads CASSYTTGGLGEQFF. CDR3 nucleotide sequence: TGTGCCAGCAGTTACACTACAGGGGGCCTAGGTGAGCAGTTCTTC.

This clone occurred once. This chain links TRBV7-3 with TRBJ2-7; 8 nucleotides agree with TRBD2. The CDR3 runs to 16 residues. The V segment lost 5 bases and the J segment 9 bases; nucleotides outside the gene matches: 18. The germline CDR1 and CDR2 sequences are SGHTA and FQGTGA. The CDR3 region is CASSPFGPQRGPPQYF. In DNA form, the CDR3 reads TGTGCCAGCAGCCCATTTGGTCCTCAGCGGGGGCCTCCGCAGTACTTC.

The V call is TRBV18, the J call TRBJ1-6, with D tentatively TRBD1 (5 bases). V was trimmed by 4 bases and J by 4 bases, leaving 17 bases between them. CDR1 and CDR2 (germline): KGHSH, LQKENI. This CDR3 is 17 amino acids long. CDR3 loop: CASSQAGPPNYNSPLHF. CDR3 nucleotides: TGTGCCAGCTCACAGGCGGGACCACCCAATTATAATTCACCCCTCCACTTT.

The chain uses TRBV19 and TRBJ1-2, with 8 bases matching TRBD1. The CDR3 is 14 residues long. Trimming took 10 bases from V and 2 from J; bases not matched to a gene: 9. In germline, CDR1 is LNHDA, CDR2 SQIVND (reference sequence). The DNA for the CDR3 is TGTGCCACTACTGCAGGGGGCGCCAACTATGGCTACACCTTC. This codes for CATTAGGANYGYTF. The full variable domain, its missing parts supplied by reference TRBV19 and TRBJ1-2, is DGGITQSPKYLFRKEGQNVTLSCEQNLNHDAMYWYRQDPGQGLRLIYYSQIVNDFQKGDIAEGYSVSREKKESFPLTVTSAQKNPTAFYLCATTAGGANYGYTFGSGTRLTVV.